This is a list of T cell receptor beta chains from one sample in a study of T cell responses to AZD1222 COVID-19 vaccine. TCRdb's table, derived via immunoSEQ multiplex PCR, lists solely in-frame clones and lacks some. The table lists approximately 150,000 clones, 75% to 95% of them singletons. This specimen was peripheral blood, taken on day 0 of AZD1222 vaccination. These receptors all stem from an adult in good health. Each CDR3 is given with its conserved first and last residue. The D gene is left open where the match is weak. Only some rows state a clone size, as once, few, many or a class for expanded clones.

D gene	CDR3 length	J gene	clone size	V gene	CDR3 protein	CDR3 DNA
-	13	TRBJ1-5	-	TRBV11-2	CASSFNSNQPQHF	TGTGCCAGCAGCTTTAATAGCAATCAGCCCCAGCATTTT
-	17	TRBJ2-2	-	TRBV9	CASSAPGQTANTGELFF	TGTGCCAGCAGCGCCCCTGGACAGACTGCGAACACCGGGGAGCTGTTTTTT
TRBD1	12	TRBJ2-1	-	TRBV12-5	CASGSGTGRMFF	TGTGCTAGTGGCTCCGGGACAGGGAGGATGTTCTTC
-	12	TRBJ1-1	-	TRBV24-1	CATNTRGTEAFF	TGTGCCACCAACACCCGGGGAACTGAAGCTTTCTTT
-	12	TRBJ2-1	-	TRBV6-5	CASRGPYNEQFF	TGTGCCAGCAGGGGGCCGTACAATGAGCAGTTCTTC
-	14	TRBJ2-2	-	TRBV28	CAIKGQGSTGELFF	TGTGCCATAAAGGGTCAGGGGAGCACCGGGGAGCTGTTTTTT
-	16	TRBJ1-1	-	TRBV11-2	CASSPWGGPRNTEAFF	TGTGCCAGCAGCCCATGGGGAGGGCCTAGGAACACTGAAGCTTTCTTT
TRBD1	18	TRBJ1-2	-	TRBV4-2	CASSQTRWGQGKNYGYTF	TGTGCCAGCAGCCAAACCCGTTGGGGACAGGGCAAAAACTATGGCTACACCTTC
TRBD1	14	TRBJ1-5	-	TRBV10-3	CASADRDGNQPQHF	TGTGCCTCCGCCGACAGGGACGGCAATCAGCCCCAGCATTTT
-	15	TRBJ1-6	once	TRBV6-5	CASSSWTAGYSPLHF	TGTGCCAGCAGCTCCTGGACGGCGGGGTATTCACCCCTCCACTTT
-	15	TRBJ1-1	-	TRBV14	CASSFRGALNTEAFF	TGTGCCAGCAGCTTCCGAGGGGCACTGAACACTGAAGCTTTCTTT
TRBD2	14	TRBJ2-7	-	TRBV3-1/TRBV3-2	CASSQKISSGPWYF	TGTGCCAGCAGCCAGAAGATTTCTAGCGGGCCCTGGTACTTC
-	16	TRBJ2-3	-	TRBV27	CASSPRYGAGTDTQYF	TGTGCCAGCAGTCCCCGTTATGGGGCGGGCACAGATACGCAGTATTTT
-	17	TRBJ2-5	once	TRBV14	CASSHARGTTNQETQYF	TGTGCCAGCAGCCACGCCCGGGGGACCACAAATCAAGAGACCCAGTACTTC
TRBD1	11	TRBJ1-1	-	TRBV6-2/TRBV6-3	CASSGQGEAFF	TGTGCCAGCAGCGGACAGGGGGAAGCTTTCTTT
-	15	TRBJ1-5	-	TRBV5-1	CASSFDGYSNQPQHF	TGCGCCAGCAGCTTTGACGGGTATAGCAATCAGCCCCAGCATTTT
-	17	TRBJ1-5	-	TRBV6-2/TRBV6-3	CASSNGGSGQRNQPQHF	TGTGCCAGCAGTAACGGCGGATCCGGACAGCGCAATCAGCCCCAGCATTTT
-	14	TRBJ2-3	-	TRBV7-2	CASSLQRTTDTQYF	TGTGCCAGCAGCTTACAACGGACCACAGATACGCAGTATTTT
TRBD1	15	TRBJ2-1	-	TRBV5-4	CASSSGQGAYNEQFF	TGTGCCAGCAGCTCAGGACAGGGGGCCTACAATGAGCAGTTCTTC
TRBD1	15	TRBJ2-2	-	TRBV28	CASRDRGRFTGELFF	TGTGCCAGCAGAGACAGGGGGCGCTTCACCGGGGAGCTGTTTTTT
TRBD2	16	TRBJ2-3	few	TRBV7-8	CASSGRLAGGTDTQYF	TGTGCCAGCAGCGGGCGACTAGCGGGAGGGACAGATACGCAGTATTTT
-	15	TRBJ1-6	-	TRBV10-3	CAISEASGGNSPLHF	TGTGCCATCAGTGAAGCGTCTGGGGGCAATTCACCCCTCCACTTT
TRBD2	15	TRBJ2-5	-	TRBV25-1	CASSPQAGGTETQYF	TGTGCCAGCAGTCCCCAAGCGGGAGGCACGGAGACCCAGTACTTC